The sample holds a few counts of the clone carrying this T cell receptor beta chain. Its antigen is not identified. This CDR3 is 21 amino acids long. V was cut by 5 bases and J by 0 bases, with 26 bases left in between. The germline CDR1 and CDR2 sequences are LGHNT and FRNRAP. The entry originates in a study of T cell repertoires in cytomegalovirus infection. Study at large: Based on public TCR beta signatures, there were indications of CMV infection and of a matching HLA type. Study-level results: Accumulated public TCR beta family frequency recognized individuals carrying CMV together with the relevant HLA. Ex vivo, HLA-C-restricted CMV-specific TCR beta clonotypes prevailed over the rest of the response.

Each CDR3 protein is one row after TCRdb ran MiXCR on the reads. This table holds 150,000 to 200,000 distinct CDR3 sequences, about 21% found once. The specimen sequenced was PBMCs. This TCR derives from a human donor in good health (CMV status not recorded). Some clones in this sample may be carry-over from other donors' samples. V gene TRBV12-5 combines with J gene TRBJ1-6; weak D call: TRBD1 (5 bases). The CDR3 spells CASGPGTLNGTISSYNSPLHF. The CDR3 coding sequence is TGTGCTAGTGGTCCCGGCACCTTGAACGGGACGATAAGCTCCTATAATTCACCCCTCCACTTT.